This TCR beta chain derives from a study of T cell repertoires in cytomegalovirus infection. This clonotype has ten or more counts. One entry per CDR3 protein, called by TCRdb with MiXCR from the reads. The table records over 150,000 distinct CDR3 sequences, roughly a fifth of them present only once. The CDR3 is 15 amino acids. V trimming: 5 bases; J trimming: 5 bases; junction bases outside the gene matches: 11. The chain combines TRBV12-3 or TRBV12-4 with TRBJ2-5; 7 bases are shared with TRBD1. Sequencing was carried out using PBMCs. The clonotype was recovered from a human donor in good health (CMV status not recorded). Some clones in this sample may be carry-over from other donors' samples. The CDR3 DNA follows: TGTGCCAGCAGTCCACTCGGACAGGTCGGGGAGACCCAGTACTTC. As protein: CASSPLGQVGETQYF.